This entry is about one TCR beta chain. Its antigen is unknown. One base away there is no much larger clone; base qualities are not given. These data belong to a study of T cell changes during pregnancy in multiple sclerosis (dated by TCRdb to about 2019). Background for the entire study: The study examined how the T cell repertoire changed over the course of pregnancy in women with multiple sclerosis.

Reading the germline V gene gives CDR1 SGHDN and CDR2 FVKESK. From the cysteine through the phenylalanine, the CDR3 covers 16 amino acids. The retained sequence is limited to the CDR3, 48 bases, with the frame set at the first base. Cut back by 0 bases and 3 bases, the V and J ends lie 14 bases apart. Libraries were made using the immunoSEQ multiplex PCR assay. TCRdb limited this immuneACCESS table to in-frame rearrangements with V and J called. A share of clones is missing; checked studies link under half to unresolved V genes, and the rest is unexplained. The sample table lists approximately 48,000 clones, 90% to 95% of them with a count of one. Together, the top ten hold 0.55% to 0.75% of the sample.

This receptor was taken from a female donor with multiple sclerosis, enrolled in a pregnancy study. Sequenced material: CD4+ T cells from peripheral blood mononuclear cells, taken in the second trimester of pregnancy. The chain is encoded by TRBV14 joined to TRBJ2-5; too little of a D gene remains to name it. The DNA reads as follows: TGTGCCAGCAGCCAAGATCGTGGTCTACGGGAAGAGACCCAGTACTTC. Translated, this gives CASSQDRGLREETQYF.